A selection of T cell receptor beta chains follows, all from one sample in a study of blood T cell repertoires in COVID-19. Using immunoSEQ multiplex PCR, the repertoire was profiled, and TCRdb retains in-frame clones only, with some absent. The sample contains approximately 73,000 clones, roughly 86% of which appear only once. The sample comprised peripheral blood. All receptors derive from a woman aged 70-85 years with acute or convalescent COVID-19. Each CDR3 is given with its conserved first and last residue. The D gene is left open where the match is weak. A clone size is listed for some rows: how often the clone was seen (once, few, many), or a class if it is expanded.

abundance	d_gene	j_gene	v_gene	CDR3nt	CDR3aa
-	TRBD1	TRBJ2-7	TRBV7-9	TGTGCCAGCAGCTCAGGGGGACAGAGCTCCTACGAGCAGTACTTC	CASSSGGQSSYEQYF
-	-	TRBJ2-1	TRBV7-9	TGTGCCAGCAGCTTATCCACCAGGGAGCAGTTCTTC	CASSLSTREQFF
-	TRBD1	TRBJ1-2	TRBV10-3	TGTGCCATCAGTGAGTCGGGACAGGGGAGGGGCTATGGCTACACCTTC	CAISESGQGRGYGYTF
-	-	TRBJ1-2	TRBV5-8	TGTGCCAGCAGCGAGGACAGTTTCGATGGCTACACCTTC	CASSEDSFDGYTF
-	-	TRBJ2-5	TRBV7-8	TGTGCCAGCAGCCCAACGGACAGAAAAGAGACCCAGTACTTC	CASSPTDRKETQYF
few	-	TRBJ1-4	TRBV28	TGTGCCAGCAGTACTAGGGCAACGATTAATGAAAAACTGTTTTTT	CASSTRATINEKLFF
-	-	TRBJ2-5	TRBV4-1	TGCGCCAGCAGCCAAGATGGGGCAGCCCAAGAGACCCAGTACTTC	CASSQDGAAQETQYF
-	TRBD1	TRBJ1-5	TRBV14	TGTGCCAGCAGCCAAAGGGACAGGGAGGTCAATCAGCCCCAGCATTTT	CASSQRDREVNQPQHF
-	-	TRBJ2-7	TRBV6-4	TGTGCCCGGGAATTTCTAGCGTGGAGGCAGTACTTC	CAREFLAWRQYF
-	-	TRBJ2-5	TRBV6-6	TGTGCCAGCAGCACTTTCCAAGAGACCCAGTACTTC	CASSTFQETQYF
-	-	TRBJ2-1	TRBV30	TGTGCCTGGAGTCGACTAGTTCACAATGAGCAGTTCTTC	CAWSRLVHNEQFF
-	-	TRBJ2-7	TRBV21-1	TGTGCCAGCAGCAAAGGACTAGCTGAAAGCAGCTCCTACGAGCAGTACTTC	CASSKGLAESSSYEQYF
-	TRBD1	TRBJ2-5	TRBV7-9	TGTGCCAGCAGCATCGACAGGGGAGAGACCCAGTACTTC	CASSIDRGETQYF
-	-	TRBJ1-6	TRBV19	TGTGCCAGTAGTGTAGTAGGGGCCAATTCACCCCTCCACTTT	CASSVVGANSPLHF
-	TRBD1	TRBJ1-1	TRBV19	TGTGCCAGTAGTATAAGAGGGGACGGAACAGGGGCTGCTTTCTTT	CASSIRGDGTGAAFF
-	TRBD1	TRBJ2-7	TRBV28	TGTGCCAGTTTATCACAGGGGGCCCTCTACGAGCAGTACTTC	CASLSQGALYEQYF
-	TRBD2	TRBJ2-1	TRBV28	TGTGCCAGCAGGACTAGCGGGGCTTACAATGAGCAGTTCTTC	CASRTSGAYNEQFF
once	-	TRBJ1-1	TRBV29-1	TGCAGCGTGCAGGGCTTGGGCACTGAAGCTTTCTTT	CSVQGLGTEAFF
-	-	TRBJ1-1	TRBV7-2	TGTGCCAGCAGCTTAGGAGAAAACACTGAAGCTTTCTTT	CASSLGENTEAFF
-	TRBD1	TRBJ2-5	TRBV7-9	TGTGCCAGCAGCCCTACGGACAGGGGTGAGACCCAGTACTTC	CASSPTDRGETQYF
-	-	TRBJ2-1	TRBV9	TGTGCCAGCAGCGTAGAACAGGGTGGAGATGAGCAGTTCTTC	CASSVEQGGDEQFF
-	-	TRBJ2-1	TRBV6-4	TGTGCCAGCAGTGACTCATCCTTCAATGAGCAGTTCTTC	CASSDSSFNEQFF
-	TRBD1	TRBJ2-5	TRBV6-5	TGTGCCAGCAGCAGACAGGGGGCAGGGACCCAGTACTTC	CASSRQGAGTQYF
-	-	TRBJ1-2	TRBV19	TGTGCCTCTACCGTTTCTAACTATGGCTACACCTTC	CASTVSNYGYTF
-	TRBD2	TRBJ2-3	TRBV19	TGTGCCAGTAGTACTCCCCGGGGGGGGCCCCGAGATACGCAGTATTTT	CASSTPRGGPRDTQYF
once	TRBD1	TRBJ1-2	TRBV30	TGTGCCTGGGGTCACAGGGGGACTGGCTACACCTTC	CAWGHRGTGYTF
once	-	TRBJ1-2	TRBV24-1	TGTGCCACCAGTGTGGGGGCGGACTATGGCTACACCTTC	CATSVGADYGYTF
-	TRBD2	TRBJ2-3	TRBV6-2/TRBV6-3	TGTGCCAGCAGTTACTCCCCCTGGCGGGGGTGGGCAGATACGCAGTATTTT	CASSYSPWRGWADTQYF
-	TRBD2	TRBJ2-1	TRBV7-8	TGTGCCAGCAGCTTAGGGGGACTAGCGGGAAACCTCTACAATGAGCAGTTCTTC	CASSLGGLAGNLYNEQFF
-	TRBD1	TRBJ2-7	TRBV7-8	TGTGCCAGCAGCTTAGCACTTCCGGGACAGGGTTACGAGCAGTACTTC	CASSLALPGQGYEQYF
-	-	TRBJ2-7	TRBV12-3/TRBV12-4	TGTGCCAGCAGTACAAACGCGGGGTCCGAGCAGTACTTC	CASSTNAGSEQYF
-	TRBD2	TRBJ2-2	TRBV7-2	TGTGCCAGCAGGAGTAGCGGGAGGAACACCGGGGAGCTGTTTTTT	CASRSSGRNTGELFF
few	-	TRBJ1-2	TRBV30	TGTGCCTGGAGTCCCAGAACGGGCTACACCTTC	CAWSPRTGYTF
-	-	TRBJ2-3	TRBV3-1/TRBV3-2	TGTGCCAGCAGCTTTACTGGAGATACGCAGTATTTT	CASSFTGDTQYF
few	TRBD1	TRBJ2-7	TRBV7-9	TGTGCCAGCAGCCGGGACAGTGTCCCCTACGAGCAGTACTTC	CASSRDSVPYEQYF